One sample yielded the 22 T cell receptor beta chains listed below, sequenced in a study of cytomegalovirus exposure and HLA in healthy donors. The protocol was immunoSEQ multiplex PCR, while the TCRdb copy is restricted to in-frame clones and leaves out a portion. The sample shows some 98,000 clones, about 88% of them seen only once. Sequenced material: PBMCs. Receptor source: a man aged 18 to 35 in good health and CMV-seropositive.

The chain combines TRBV21-1 with TRBJ1-5. TRBV21-1 is given as a pseudogene. This CDR3 is 15 amino acids long. CDR3 coding DNA: TGTGCCAGCAGCAAAGGGCGCGGGGGAATCAGCCCCCAGCATTTT. This sequence encodes CASSKGRGGISPQHF.

The chain uses TRBV29-1 and TRBJ2-1, with D unclear. This CDR3 contains 16 residues. The germline V and J ends were trimmed by 4 bases and 2 bases, with 18 bases remaining between them. Germline loops: CDR1 SQVTM, CDR2 ANQGSEA. CDR3 bases: TGCAGCGTTGGTTCCGGTAGAGCCTTACCCTACAATGAGCAGTTCTTC. As protein: CSVGSGRALPYNEQFF.

The chain combines TRBV7-6 with TRBJ1-4, with a weak D call TRBD1 (6 bases). Between the trimmed V and J ends, which lost 5 bases and 7 bases, there was a span of 23 bases. Germline V gives CDR1 SGHVS, CDR2 FNYEAQ. This CDR3 contains 17 residues. The DNA of the CDR3 is TGTGCCAGCAGCCTAACCGAAACAGGGTCGTTAGGTGAAAAACTGTTTTTT. It is translated as CASSLTETGSLGEKLFF.

This rearrangement joins TRBV4-3 to TRBJ1-4; D is ambiguous. V was clipped by 4 bases and J by 0 bases, with 9 bases between them. CDR1 LGHNA and CDR2 YSLEER come from the germline V gene. The CDR3 runs to 15 residues. CDR3 in DNA: TGCGCCAGCAGCCCCCGCAGCGCAACTAATGAAAAACTGTTTTTT. This sequence encodes CASSPRSATNEKLFF.

The chain recombines TRBV9 with TRBJ2-1; 15 nucleotides agree with TRBD2. The germline CDR1 and CDR2 sequences are SGDLS and YYNGEE. The length of the CDR3 is 17 residues. V trimming: 3 bases; J trimming: 3 bases; junction bases outside the gene matches: 4. CDR3 in amino acids: CASSDGTSGGLYNEQFF. CDR3 DNA: TGTGCCAGCAGCGACGGGACTAGCGGGGGGCTCTACAATGAGCAGTTCTTC.

The CDR3 bases are TGCGCCAGCACCGAGGTAGGGACAGACAGCTCCTACGAGCAGTACTTC. This codes for CASTEVGTDSSYEQYF. The J gene is TRBJ2-7, the V gene TRBV10-2; 7 nucleotides agree with TRBD1. The germline CDR1 and CDR2 sequences are WSHSY and SAAADI. The CDR3 is made up of 16 amino acids. Germline trimming cut 7 bases from V and 0 bases from J; bases unmatched to any gene: 12.

This chain joins TRBV10-3 and TRBJ2-2, with TRBD2 matching over 8 bases. After removal of 3 bases from V and 6 bases from J, the junction contained 0 bases not matched to a gene. Germline CDR1 is ENHRY and CDR2 is SYGVKD. The CDR3 runs to 13 residues. This chain's CDR3 is CAISEAGAGELFF. The CDR3 DNA reads TGTGCCATCAGTGAAGCGGGAGCCGGGGAGCTGTTTTTT.

This clone is a singleton in its sample. J is TRBJ1-5 and V is TRBV7-9, with 8 bases lining up with TRBD1. CDR1 and CDR2 from the germline V gene are SEHNR and FQNEAQ (reference sequence). V trimming: 5 bases; J trimming: 4 bases; junction bases outside the gene matches: 4. The CDR3 length is 14 residues. In DNA, the CDR3 is TGTGCCAGCAGCGACAGGGGACAAAATCAGCCCCAGCATTTT. Encoded protein: CASSDRGQNQPQHF.

CDR3 sequence: CASSLHEKLFF. CDR3 coding DNA: TGTGCCAGCAGCCTCCATGAAAAACTGTTTTTT. The chain carries TRBV11-2 and TRBJ1-4; the D is unclear. The CDR3 is made up of 11 amino acids. CDR1 SGHAT and CDR2 FQNNGV come from the germline V gene. Trimming removed 5 bases at V and 6 bases at J, with 4 bases between.

V usage is TRBV28 and J usage is TRBJ1-4, with 9 bases aligning to TRBD1. With 1 base clipped from V and 7 bases from J, the junction kept 4 bases outside the gene matches. CDR1 MDHEN and CDR2 SYDVKM come from the germline V gene. The CDR3 runs 15 residues. In nucleotides, the CDR3 is TGTGCCAGCAGTTTATCCGGGACAGGGAGTGAAAAACTGTTTTTT. Translation: CASSLSGTGSEKLFF.

This clone has just a few counts. V is TRBV15 and J is TRBJ2-2; D is uncertain. This CDR3 contains 14 residues. Between the trimmed V and J ends, which lost 0 bases and 6 bases, there was a span of 8 bases. CDR1 LNHNV and CDR2 YYDKDF come from the germline V gene (reference sequence). The DNA of the CDR3 is TGTGCCACCAGCAGAGAATCAGGTTCCGGGGAGCTGTTTTTT. It encodes CATSRESGSGELFF.

The CDR3 here is CASNQQGARTEAFF. In DNA, the CDR3 is TGTGCCAGCAATCAACAGGGGGCGAGGACTGAAGCTTTCTTT. The chain employs TRBV28 and TRBJ1-1; 9 positions agree with TRBD1. This CDR3 has 14 amino acids. Germline V gene lookup returns CDR1 MDHEN and CDR2 SYDVKM. The J segment lost 5 bases and the V segment lost 7 bases, leaving 8 bases of the junction unmatched. The full variable domain, with the rest looked up from reference TRBV28 and TRBJ1-1, is DVKVTQSSRYLVKRTGEKVFLECVQDMDHENMFWYRQDPGLGLRLIYFSYDVKMKEKGDIPEGYSVSREKKERFSLILESASTNQTSMYLCASNQQGARTEAFFGQGTRLTVV.

CDR3 in DNA: TGTGCCAGCAGCTTAGCGTCTAGCGGGGGTTACAATGAGCAGTTCTTC. Amino acid sequence: CASSLASSGGYNEQFF. V usage is TRBV7-2 and J usage is TRBJ2-1; 10 bases align to TRBD2. With V trimmed by 0 bases and J by 4 bases, 3 bases remained unmatched. The CDR3 spans 16 residues. Germline CDR1 SGHTA, CDR2 FQGNSA.

This clone has a single count. The chain links TRBV19 to TRBJ1-3; 7 bases align to TRBD1. The ends lost 6 bases at V and 0 bases at J; junction bases unmatched: 2. Germline CDR1 reads LNHDA; CDR2 reads SQIVND (reference sequence). This CDR3 spans 14 amino acids. CDR3 sequence: CASRAGGSGNTIYF. As DNA, the CDR3 is TGTGCCAGTAGAGCAGGGGGCTCTGGAAACACCATATATTTT. Supplemented by reference TRBV19 and TRBJ1-3, the full variable domain reads DGGITQSPKYLFRKEGQNVTLSCEQNLNHDAMYWYRQDPGQGLRLIYYSQIVNDFQKGDIAEGYSVSREKKESFPLTVTSAQKNPTAFYLCASRAGGSGNTIYFGEGSWLTVV.

The chain links TRBV2 to TRBJ2-3; D possibly corresponds to TRBD2 (7 bases). Deletions cut 8 bases from V and 6 bases from J, with 21 bases between. The CDR3 sequence is 15 residues long. Germline loops: CDR1 SNHLY, CDR2 FYNNEI. The CDR3 region has the DNA TGTGCCAGCCAGGGGACTACCGAACTCGCCGATACGCAGTATTTT. Its translation is CASQGTTELADTQYF.

This clone has a single count. The chain carries TRBV5-6 and TRBJ1-6; perhaps TRBD1 as D (5 bases). V lost 0 bases and J lost 7, with 14 bases in between. The CDR3 is made up of 16 amino acids. Germline CDR1 is SGHDT and CDR2 is YYEEEE. The CDR3 region is CASSLVGGVENSPLHF. As DNA, the CDR3 is TGTGCCAGCAGCTTGGTCGGGGGTGTTGAGAATTCACCCCTCCACTTT.

The chain is built from TRBV5-6 and TRBJ2-7; a weak D match, TRBD1 (6 bases). V shed 6 bases and J shed 2 bases, with 18 bases lying between them. CDR3 length: 15 residues. Germline lookup yields CDR1 SGHDT and CDR2 YYEEEE. The CDR3 DNA follows: TGTGCCAGCACCAATGGGGGACAATCTCCCTACGAGCAGTACTTC. It encodes CASTNGGQSPYEQYF.

The chain recombines TRBV5-5 with TRBJ2-4; 8 nucleotides match TRBD1. The CDR3 consists of 17 residues. The germline CDR1 and CDR2 sequences are SGHKS and YYEKEE (reference sequence). V was clipped by 0 bases and J by 9 bases; unmatched bases: 14. This CDR3 reads CASSLAFTGGRSGIQYF. CDR3 in DNA: TGTGCCAGCAGCTTGGCGTTCACAGGGGGACGATCGGGCATTCAGTACTTC.

The chain is built from TRBV19 and TRBJ1-1; tentatively, D is TRBD1 (6 bases). CDR3 length: 13 amino acids. Deletions cut 5 bases from V and 4 bases from J, with 11 bases between. CDR1 is LNHDA and CDR2 is SQIVND in the germline V gene (reference sequence). The CDR3: CASSPQGLTEAFF. In DNA form, the CDR3 reads TGTGCCAGTAGTCCCCAGGGGCTCACTGAAGCTTTCTTT.

V is TRBV15 and J is TRBJ2-1; no clear D. The CDR3 totals 12 residues. V was shortened by 0 bases and J by 7 bases, with 4 bases between the two germline ends. Looked up from germline, CDR1 is LNHNV and CDR2 is YYDKDF (reference sequence). CDR3 sequence: CATSREQNEQFF. Written as DNA, the CDR3 is TGTGCCACCAGCAGAGAACAAAATGAGCAGTTCTTC.

There are a few counts of this clone. The chain is built from TRBV5-5 and TRBJ2-1; D may be TRBD2 (6 bases). The germline V gene encodes CDR1 SGHKS and CDR2 YYEKEE (reference sequence). Trimming took off 4 bases at V and 6 bases at J, with 14 bases between the two ends. The CDR3 is made up of 14 amino acids. The CDR3 nucleotides read TGTGCCAGCAGCGTCGGGACTTATGCCAATGAGCAGTTCTTC. It specifies CASSVGTYANEQFF. The whole variable domain, filled in from reference TRBV5-5 and TRBJ2-1, reads DAGVTQSPTHLIKTRGQQVTLRCSPISGHKSVSWYQQVLGQGPQFIFQYYEKEERGRGNFPDRFSARQFPNYSSELNVNALLLGDSALYLCASSVGTYANEQFFGPGTRLTVL.

The chain combines TRBV5-1 with TRBJ2-1; possible D gene TRBD2, 5 bases. This CDR3 is built from 15 residues. V was pared by 0 bases and J by 4 bases, with 11 bases between. CDR1 and CDR2 from the germline V gene are SGHRS and YFSETQ. The CDR3 sequence is CASSLVGLQYNEQFF. Here the CDR3 DNA reads TGCGCCAGCAGCTTGGTCGGACTCCAATACAATGAGCAGTTCTTC.